Shown below are 10 T cell receptor beta chains from a single sample sequenced in a study of CD8+ T cells in alopecia areata. The treatment here: oral pan-JAK inhibitor, 5-10 mg twice daily. The authors extracted RNA and reverse transcribed it into cDNA as the sequencing template. Method: immunoSEQ multiplex PCR; TCRdb's copy keeps in-frame clones and lacks some. Among 110,000 to 150,000 clones listed, nearly 55% were seen once. Sample: CD8+ T cells sorted from blood, taken at week 4, from a patient treated with tofacitinib. The receptors were gathered from a human donor with alopecia areata.

This chain links TRBV27 with TRBJ2-6; D is undetermined. Trimming cost V 4 bases and J 0 bases, with 13 bases left between them. The CDR3 is 17 amino acids. Germline loops: CDR1 MNHEY, CDR2 SMNVEV (reference sequence). CDR3 loop: CASSSLDSDSGANVLTF. The DNA of the CDR3 is TGTGCCAGCAGTTCCCTAGACTCGGACTCTGGGGCCAACGTCCTGACTTTC.

The rearrangement uses TRBV7-9 and TRBJ2-3, with D uncertain. There are 15 residues in the CDR3. V was cut by 4 bases and J by 0 bases, with 11 bases left in between. CDR1 SEHNR and CDR2 FQNEAQ come from the germline V gene (reference sequence). This chain's CDR3 is CASSSDGSSTDTQYF. Here the CDR3 DNA reads TGTGCCAGCAGCTCGGACGGTTCTAGCACAGATACGCAGTATTTT.

V and J are TRBV7-9 and TRBJ2-3; D is undetermined. Trimming left V 5 bases short and J 5 bases short, with 14 bases between. Per the germline V gene, CDR1 is SEHNR and CDR2 is FQNEAQ (reference sequence). The CDR3 is 14 residues long. The CDR3 region is CASSGEESLDTQYF. The CDR3 DNA is TGTGCCAGCAGCGGTGAGGAGAGCTTAGATACGCAGTATTTT.

As DNA, the CDR3 is TGTGCCAGCAGCCCCGGATGGGGCCTCACTGAAGCTTTCTTT. It yields the protein CASSPGWGLTEAFF. The chain is built from TRBV5-6 and TRBJ1-1; D perhaps matches TRBD1 (5 bases). CDR1 is SGHDT, CDR2 YYEEEE, per germline. V lost 4 bases and J 4 bases, leaving 14 bases between the germline ends. The CDR3 consists of 14 residues.

The chain links TRBV7-9 to TRBJ2-1; D call uncertain. This CDR3 comprises 15 residues. Germline-derived CDR1 and CDR2 are SEHNR and FQNEAQ (reference sequence). V lost 0 bases, J lost 2 bases, and 8 bases lay in between. DNA of the CDR3: TGTGCCAGCAGCTTAGCGGTACTCGCCTACAATGAGCAGTTCTTC. Its protein is CASSLAVLAYNEQFF.

V usage is TRBV20-1 and J usage is TRBJ1-1; D is unresolved. Germline CDR1 DFQATT, CDR2 SNEGSKA (reference sequence). V gave up 3 bases and J gave up 5 bases, with 7 bases separating them. CDR3 size: 11 residues. CDR3 nucleotide sequence: TGCAGTGCTAGCTTGAGTACTGAAGCTTTCTTT. It yields the protein CSASLSTEAFF.

This clone was seen a few times. This sample also contains other DNA sequences that code for the same CDR3. The chain is built from TRBV5-6 and TRBJ2-7, with D perhaps matching TRBD2 (5 bases). V was cut by 0 bases and J by 0 bases, with 7 bases left in between. The CDR3 has 14 amino acids. Per germline, CDR1 SGHDT and CDR2 YYEEEE. CDR3 protein: CASSLGTVSYEQYF. For the CDR3, the DNA is TGTGCCAGCAGCTTGGGGACTGTCTCCTACGAGCAGTACTTC.

The V call is TRBV5-4, the J call TRBJ1-1; 11 bases align to TRBD1. Trimming cost V 4 bases and J 12 bases; bases outside gene matches: 5. In germline, CDR1 is SGHNT, CDR2 YYREEE (reference sequence). The CDR3 totals 12 residues. CDR3 DNA sequence: TGTGCCAGCAGCCAGGACAGGGGGCAAACTTTCTTT. Its translation: CASSQDRGQTFF.

This rearrangement joins TRBV4-1 to TRBJ2-6; D is tentatively TRBD1 or TRBD2 (5 bases each). Trimming took off 2 bases at V and 4 bases at J, with 15 bases between the two ends. The germline V gene has CDR1 MGHRA and CDR2 YSYEKL. The CDR3 length is 17 residues. The CDR3 loop is CASSQTGGPAGANVLTF. CDR3 DNA: TGCGCCAGCAGCCAAACAGGAGGCCCGGCGGGGGCCAACGTCCTGACTTTC.

The chain couples TRBV7-6 to TRBJ2-5; D possibly matches TRBD1 or TRBD2 (7 bases each). Germline lookup yields CDR1 SGHVS and CDR2 FNYEAQ. The CDR3 consists of 16 residues. V was pared by 2 bases and J by 5 bases, with 18 bases between. As DNA, the CDR3 is TGTGCCAGCAGCTTATTGGTCAGGGGGGGAGTGGAGACCCAGTACTTC. Protein product: CASSLLVRGGVETQYF.